This T cell receptor beta chain emerged from a study of blood T cell repertoires in COVID-19. Study at large: Whether acute or convalescent, the COVID-19 samples came from the United States, Italy and Spain.

Original methodology: Reference gene primers were amplified, and this amplification served to estimate nucleated cell counts. Using immunoSEQ multiplex PCR, the repertoire was profiled, and TCRdb retains in-frame clones only, with some absent. V and J calls and clone size are copied from that table; D and trimming were computed from the DNA. The sample carries around 170,000 clones, about 85% recorded once. The CDR3 covers 13 residues. The germline V and J ends were trimmed by 9 bases and 9 bases, with 17 bases remaining between them. Germline V CDR1 and CDR2: KGHDR, SFDVKD. The sequencing sample was made of peripheral blood. V and J are TRBV24-1 and TRBJ2-1; maybe TRBD1 (6 bases). This TCR was recovered from a woman under 40 with active or convalescent COVID-19. DNA of the CDR3: TGTGCCACCCCCCGACAGGCGAAAAGTGAGCAGTTCTTC. Protein product: CATPRQAKSEQFF.